Below are 13 T cell receptor beta chains sequenced from a single sample in a study of blood T cells in healthy people across ages. Next came a second PCR, run for about 7 to 12 cycles, which used a sample-barcoded 5' primer along with a J-beta primer mix. One entry per CDR3 protein, called by TCRdb with MiXCR from the 5' RACE reads. The sample lists about 1.6 million distinct CDR3 sequences, around 35% occurring once. Sequencing was done on a sample of blood. Source of these receptors: a woman aged 25 to 39 in good health.

The chain carries TRBV12-3 or TRBV12-4 and TRBJ1-2, with 7 nucleotides matching TRBD1. The CDR3 covers 15 residues. The ends lost 6 bases at V and 6 bases at J; junction bases unmatched: 13. CDR3 in amino acids: CASRETTTGFHGYTF. In DNA form, the CDR3 reads TGTGCCAGCAGAGAGACGACGACAGGGTTCCATGGCTACACCTTC.

The chain links TRBV5-1 to TRBJ2-7, with TRBD2 identical over 9 bases. J was trimmed by 1 base and V by 0 bases; bases with no gene match: 8. The CDR3 sequence is 17 residues long. CDR1 and CDR2 from the germline V gene are SGHRS and YFSETQ. CDR3 residues: CASSLAGGLAGSYEQYF. The DNA for the CDR3 is TGCGCCAGCAGCTTGGCCGGAGGGCTAGCGGGGTCCTACGAGCAGTACTTC.

This chain joins TRBV20-1 and TRBJ2-6, with D possibly matching TRBD1 (6 bases). The CDR3 runs to 18 residues. Trimming shortened V by 6 bases and J by 2 bases, and 23 bases separated the two germline ends. The V gene's germline CDR1 is DFQATT and CDR2 SNEGSKA (reference sequence). The CDR3 nucleotides are TGCAGTGCCTCGCTCAGGGGTTTTATTTTAGCTGGGGCCAACGTCCTGACTTTC. Protein product: CSASLRGFILAGANVLTF.

This clonotype was seen more than once but under ten times. V and J are TRBV20-1 and TRBJ2-7, with D hard to call. Trimming stripped 3 bases from V and 0 bases from J, with 15 bases between. The germline gives CDR1 DFQATT, CDR2 SNEGSKA (reference sequence). The CDR3 extends over 15 amino acids. CDR3 in amino acids: CSASPAGLTSYEQYF. In DNA, the CDR3 is TGCAGTGCTAGTCCAGCCGGGTTAACCTCCTACGAGCAGTACTTC.

This clonotype was observed a handful of times. This chain links TRBV7-6 with TRBJ1-6; D is possibly TRBD1 (6 bases). V was shortened by 5 bases and J by 11 bases, with 10 bases between the two germline ends. This CDR3 has 12 amino acids. Germline V lookup: CDR1 SGHVS, CDR2 FNYEAQ. Here the CDR3 DNA reads TGTGCCAGCAGCAGCCCAGGGGCACCCCTCCACTTT. Its protein product is CASSSPGAPLHF.

This clonotype was detected only a few times. DNA of the CDR3: TGCAGCGTTCGGACAGGGGAGGGGACTGAAGCTTTCTTT. Protein: CSVRTGEGTEAFF. The chain combines TRBV29-1 with TRBJ1-1, with 9 positions matching TRBD1. This CDR3 contains 13 residues. Trimming took 5 bases from V and 5 from J; bases not matched to a gene: 6. Per germline, CDR1 SQVTM and CDR2 ANQGSEA.

The CDR3 is CASTFLISGNQPQHF. The CDR3, as DNA: TGTGCCAGCACATTCCTGATATCGGGCAATCAGCCCCAGCATTTT. The chain links TRBV28 to TRBJ1-5, with D unclear. Per the germline V gene, CDR1 is MDHEN and CDR2 is SYDVKM. With 7 bases removed from V and 2 bases from J, the gap between germline ends came to 15 bases. The CDR3 covers 15 residues.

This clonotype was seen only a few times. V is TRBV12-3 or TRBV12-4 and J is TRBJ2-5; TRBD1 matches 8 bases. The CDR3 runs to 15 residues. Germline trimming cut 5 bases from V and 5 bases from J; bases unmatched to any gene: 10. In DNA form, the CDR3 reads TGTGCCAGCAGTACTTACCGGACAGGGCGGGAGACCCAGTACTTC. This translates into CASSTYRTGRETQYF.

This clonotype was picked up a small number of times. The V and J genes are TRBV10-2 and TRBJ2-1; D ambiguous. V lost 3 bases to trimming and J lost 1 base, with 19 bases between them. The germline gives CDR1 WSHSY, CDR2 SAAADI. The CDR3 sequence is 18 residues long. This CDR3 reads CASSDLDIRPRSYNEQFF. CDR3 nucleotides: TGCGCCAGCAGTGACTTAGACATAAGGCCTCGGTCCTACAATGAGCAGTTCTTC.

This clonotype occurred a few times. The CDR3 loop is CASSATSGSGTDTQYF. CDR3 bases: TGTGCCAGCAGCGCGACTAGCGGGAGTGGCACAGATACGCAGTATTTT. The chain is built from TRBV7-3 and TRBJ2-3, with 12 positions matching TRBD2. Germline CDR1 is SGHTA and CDR2 is FQGTGA. Trimming removed 5 bases from V and 1 base from J; junction bases left unmatched: 4. The CDR3 spans 16 residues.

V gene TRBV4-1 combines with J gene TRBJ1-1; D may be TRBD1 (5 bases). Germline V CDR1 and CDR2: MGHRA, YSYEKL. This CDR3 is 13 amino acids long. V was shortened by 3 bases and J by 4 bases, with 9 bases between the two germline ends. The CDR3 region has the DNA TGCGCCAGCAGCCAGGCCCAGGGCACTGAAGCTTTCTTT. Translated: CASSQAQGTEAFF.

The chain couples TRBV11-2 to TRBJ2-5; possible D gene TRBD1, 6 bases. The CDR3 consists of 13 residues. The V end lost 5 bases, the J end lost 6 bases, and 13 bases lay between the germline ends. Germline V CDR1 and CDR2: SGHAT, FQNNGV. The CDR3, as DNA: TGTGCCAGCAGCCCACAGGGTGAGAAGACCCAGTACTTC. Encoded protein: CASSPQGEKTQYF.

Points on this clonotype: The junction does not match germline at one end; this may be a read error. The chain has TRBV2 and TRBJ2-4; D might be TRBD1 or TRBD2, each matching 6 bases. The length of the CDR3 is 15 residues. Germline assignment: CDR1 SNHLY and CDR2 FYNNEI. Here the CDR3 reads CASSGVGGPKTIQYF. The CDR3 DNA follows: TGTGCCAGCAGTGGCGTTGGGGGGCCTAAAACCATTCAGTACTTC.